The 4 T cell receptor beta chains in this list originate from one sample, sequenced in a study of human T cells and chemical hapten exposure. Time point defined: patch test 3, about 24 weeks after DPC sensitization. Treatment indicated: therapeutic diphenylcyclopropenone sensitization with weekly scalp DPC. TCRdb called the RACE reads again in MiXCR, with one record for every CDR3 protein. The data hold some 74,000 distinct CDR3 sequences, with roughly 13% observed a single time. The sample in question was whole blood, obtained in connection with sensitization to the hapten diphenylcyclopropenone (DPC). The receptor source for this set is a woman aged 45-59 years with alopecia areata. Some clones in this sample may be carry-over from other donors' samples.

Judged by abundance, this clonotype is medium-sized (0.01 to 0.1%). This rearrangement joins TRBV7-9 to TRBJ1-5; D unclear. This CDR3 has 14 amino acids. V was cut by 3 bases and J by 4 bases, with 10 bases left in between. Germline CDR1 and CDR2: SEHNR and FQNEAQ (reference sequence). CDR3 sequence reads: CASSLESPNQPQHF. CDR3 nucleotide sequence: TGTGCCAGCAGCTTGGAATCGCCAAATCAGCCCCAGCATTTT.

This clonotype was recorded at least ten times. This chain joins TRBV28 and TRBJ1-5; D is possibly TRBD1 (5 bases). V gave up 4 bases and J gave up 5 bases, with 9 bases separating them. Looked up from germline, CDR1 is MDHEN and CDR2 is SYDVKM. CDR3 length equals 13 residues. The CDR3 sequence: CASSSGTYQPQHF. DNA of the CDR3: TGTGCCAGCAGTTCAGGGACTTATCAGCCCCAGCATTTT.

This clonotype has more than one count but fewer than ten. This chain joins TRBV29-1 and TRBJ2-7; D is perhaps TRBD1 or TRBD2 (5 bases each). Germline CDR1 and CDR2: SQVTM and ANQGSEA. This CDR3 contains 15 residues. Trimming pared 0 bases from V and 2 bases from J, leaving 14 bases between. CDR3 nucleotide sequence: TGCAGCGTTGAAGATCAAGGCAGGGAGACCTACGAGCAGTACTTC. It yields the protein CSVEDQGRETYEQYF.

The CDR3 reads CASSRGGSPLHF. For the CDR3, the DNA is TGTGCCAGCAGCCGGGGAGGCTCACCCCTCCACTTT. This chain links TRBV9 with TRBJ1-6, with D hard to call. Trimming cost V 4 bases and J 10 bases, with 9 bases left between them. This CDR3 region has 12 residues. Germline V gene sequence: CDR1 SGDLS, CDR2 YYNGEE.